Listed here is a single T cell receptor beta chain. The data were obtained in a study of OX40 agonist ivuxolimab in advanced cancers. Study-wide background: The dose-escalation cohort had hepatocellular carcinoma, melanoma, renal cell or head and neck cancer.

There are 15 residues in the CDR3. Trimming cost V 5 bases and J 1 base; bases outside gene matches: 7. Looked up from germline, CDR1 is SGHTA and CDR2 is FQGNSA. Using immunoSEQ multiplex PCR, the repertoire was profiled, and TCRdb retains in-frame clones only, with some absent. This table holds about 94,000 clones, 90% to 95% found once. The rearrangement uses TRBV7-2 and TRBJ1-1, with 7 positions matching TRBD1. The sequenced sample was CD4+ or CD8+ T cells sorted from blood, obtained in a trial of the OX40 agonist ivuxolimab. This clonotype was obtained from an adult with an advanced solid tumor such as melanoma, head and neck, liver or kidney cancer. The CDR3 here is CASSLYRGTNTEAFF. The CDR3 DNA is TGTGCCAGCAGCCTCTACAGGGGAACGAACACTGAAGCTTTCTTT.